The clone carrying this T cell receptor (beta chain) was counted once. The data were taken from a study of shared clonotypes between healthy human individuals. The CDR3 consists of 16 residues. Germline CDR1 is SGDLS and CDR2 is YYNGEE. V gave up 3 bases and J gave up 6 bases, with 20 bases separating them. All the donors were Caucasian adults who lived in Nashville, Tennessee. Genomic DNA for unsorted samples was obtained from around 94 million PBMCs. Profiling relied on immunoSEQ multiplex PCR, and the TCRdb table lists in-frame clones only, not all of them. The sample has fewer than 550,000 clones, 60% to 80% seen once.

Sequencing was performed on PBMCs. The TCR was taken from a woman aged 40-49 years in good health. Some clones in this sample may be carry-over from other donors' samples. The V call is TRBV9, the J call TRBJ2-3; no definite D call. The DNA for the CDR3 is TGTGCCAGCAGCGGGAGAGGCCCAGGTTTGGCGGATACGCAGTATTTT. Its protein is CASSGRGPGLADTQYF. The whole variable domain, filled in from reference TRBV9 and TRBJ2-3, reads DSGVTQTPKHLITATGQRVTLRCSPRSGDLSVYWYQQSLDQGLQFLIQYYNGEERAKGNILERFSAQQFPDLHSELNLSSLELGDSALYFCASSGRGPGLADTQYFGPGTRLTVL.